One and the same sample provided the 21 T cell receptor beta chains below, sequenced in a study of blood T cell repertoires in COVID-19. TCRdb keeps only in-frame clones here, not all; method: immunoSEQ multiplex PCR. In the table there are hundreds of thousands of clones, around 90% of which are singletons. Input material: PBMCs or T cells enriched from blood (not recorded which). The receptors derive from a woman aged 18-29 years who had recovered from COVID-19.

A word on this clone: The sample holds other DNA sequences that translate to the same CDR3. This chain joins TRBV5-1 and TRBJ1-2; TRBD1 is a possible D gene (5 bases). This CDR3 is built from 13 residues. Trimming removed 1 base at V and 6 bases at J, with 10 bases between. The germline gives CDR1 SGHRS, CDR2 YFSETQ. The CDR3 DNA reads TGCGCCAGCAGCTTGACAGGACTAGATGGCTACACCTTC. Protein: CASSLTGLDGYTF.

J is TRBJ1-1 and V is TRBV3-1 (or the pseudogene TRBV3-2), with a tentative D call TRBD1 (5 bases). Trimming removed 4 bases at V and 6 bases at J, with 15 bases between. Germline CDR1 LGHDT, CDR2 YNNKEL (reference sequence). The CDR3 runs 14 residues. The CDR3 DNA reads TGTGCCAGCAGCCGTACCCTCGAACAGGCTGAAGCTTTCTTT. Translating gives CASSRTLEQAEAFF.

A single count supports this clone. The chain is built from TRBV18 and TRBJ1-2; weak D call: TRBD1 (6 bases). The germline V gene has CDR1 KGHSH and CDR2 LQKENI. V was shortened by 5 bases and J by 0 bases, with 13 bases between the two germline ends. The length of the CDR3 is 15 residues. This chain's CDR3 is CASSFRQEPNYGYTF. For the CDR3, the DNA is TGTGCCAGCTCATTTCGACAGGAACCTAACTATGGCTACACCTTC.

CDR3 region: CASSQYITEAFF. The CDR3 DNA follows: TGTGCCAGCAGCCAATATATAACTGAAGCTTTCTTT. The chain carries TRBV14 and TRBJ1-1; D is ambiguous. Germline loops: CDR1 SGHDN, CDR2 FVKESK. The CDR3 extends over 12 amino acids. Trimming stripped 2 bases from V and 5 bases from J, with 6 bases between.

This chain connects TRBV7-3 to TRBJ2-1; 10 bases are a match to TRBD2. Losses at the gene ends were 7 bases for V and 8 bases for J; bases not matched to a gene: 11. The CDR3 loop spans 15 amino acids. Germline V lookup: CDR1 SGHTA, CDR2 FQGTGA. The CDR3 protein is CASNKAGGPFDEQFF. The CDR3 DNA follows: TGTGCCAGCAACAAAGCGGGAGGGCCGTTCGATGAGCAGTTCTTC.

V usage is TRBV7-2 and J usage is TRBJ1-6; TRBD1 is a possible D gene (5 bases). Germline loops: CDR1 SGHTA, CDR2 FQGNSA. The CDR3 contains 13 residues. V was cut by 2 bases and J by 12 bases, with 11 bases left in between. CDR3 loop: CASSLSTDGPLHF. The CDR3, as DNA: TGTGCCAGCAGCTTATCGACAGATGGACCCCTCCACTTT.

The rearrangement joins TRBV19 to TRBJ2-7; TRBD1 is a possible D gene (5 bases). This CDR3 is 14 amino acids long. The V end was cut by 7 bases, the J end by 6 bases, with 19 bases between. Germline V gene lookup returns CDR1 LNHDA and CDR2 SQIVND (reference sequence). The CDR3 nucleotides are TGTGCCAGTACGCCGACAGCTAGAGGCGGCGAGCAGTACTTC. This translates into CASTPTARGGEQYF. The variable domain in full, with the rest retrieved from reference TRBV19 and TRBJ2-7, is DGGITQSPKYLFRKEGQNVTLSCEQNLNHDAMYWYRQDPGQGLRLIYYSQIVNDFQKGDIAEGYSVSREKKESFPLTVTSAQKNPTAFYLCASTPTARGGEQYFGPGTRLTVT.

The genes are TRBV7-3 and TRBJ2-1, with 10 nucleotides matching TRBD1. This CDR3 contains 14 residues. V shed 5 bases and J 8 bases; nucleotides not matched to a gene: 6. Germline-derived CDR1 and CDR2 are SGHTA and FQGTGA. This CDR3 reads CASSRGTGADEQFF. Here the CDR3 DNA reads TGTGCCAGCAGCAGAGGGACAGGGGCCGATGAGCAGTTCTTC.

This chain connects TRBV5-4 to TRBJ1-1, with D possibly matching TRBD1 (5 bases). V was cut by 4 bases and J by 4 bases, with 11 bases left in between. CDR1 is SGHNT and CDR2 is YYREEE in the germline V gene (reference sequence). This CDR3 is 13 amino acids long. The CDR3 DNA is TGTGCCAGCAGCGACGGACACGGCACTGAAGCTTTCTTT. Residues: CASSDGHGTEAFF.

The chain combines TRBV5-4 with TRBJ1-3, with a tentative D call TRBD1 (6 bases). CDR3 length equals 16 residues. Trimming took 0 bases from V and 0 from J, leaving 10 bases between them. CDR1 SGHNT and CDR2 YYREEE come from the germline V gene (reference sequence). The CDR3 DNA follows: TGTGCCAGCAGCTTGGTTGGGGGCCACTCTGGAAACACCATATATTTT. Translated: CASSLVGGHSGNTIYF.

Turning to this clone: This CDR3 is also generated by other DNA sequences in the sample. CDR3 coding DNA: TGTGCCAGCAGCCCTCGACTAGCGGGGGGCCAAGAGACCCAGTACTTC. Its translation: CASSPRLAGGQETQYF. The chain recombines TRBV11-2 with TRBJ2-5; 13 bases align to TRBD2. In germline, CDR1 is SGHAT, CDR2 FQNNGV. Trimming removed 5 bases from V and 1 base from J; junction bases left unmatched: 4. This CDR3 region has 16 residues. The full variable domain, completed using reference TRBV11-2 and TRBJ2-5, is EAGVAQSPRYKIIEKRQSVAFWCNPISGHATLYWYQQILGQGPKLLIQFQNNGVVDDSQLPKDRFSAERLKGVDSTLKIQPAKLEDSAVYLCASSPRLAGGQETQYFGPGTRLLVL.

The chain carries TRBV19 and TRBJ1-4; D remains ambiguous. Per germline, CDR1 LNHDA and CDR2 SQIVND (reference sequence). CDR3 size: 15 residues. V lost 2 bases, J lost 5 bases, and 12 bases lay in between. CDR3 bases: TGTGCCAGTAGTATAAGGCAGGAAAGAAATGAAAAACTGTTTTTT. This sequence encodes CASSIRQERNEKLFF.

CDR3 nucleotide sequence: TGTGCCAGCAGTTTACGACGACAGGGGGCGCGCAATGAGCAGTTCTTC. Translated: CASSLRRQGARNEQFF. The gene calls are TRBV27 and TRBJ2-1; 10 nucleotides match TRBD1. The CDR3 has 16 amino acids. The V gene end was trimmed by 2 bases and the J gene end by 6 bases; junction bases not matched to a gene: 7. CDR1 and CDR2 from the germline V gene are MNHEY and SMNVEV (reference sequence).

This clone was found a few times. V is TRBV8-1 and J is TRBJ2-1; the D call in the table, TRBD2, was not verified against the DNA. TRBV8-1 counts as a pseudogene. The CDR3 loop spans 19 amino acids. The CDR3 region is CGSASAAHLRDFNYNEQFF. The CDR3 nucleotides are TGTGGCAGTGCATCCGCAGCCCACCTCCGGGACTTTAACTACAATGAGCAGTTCTTC.

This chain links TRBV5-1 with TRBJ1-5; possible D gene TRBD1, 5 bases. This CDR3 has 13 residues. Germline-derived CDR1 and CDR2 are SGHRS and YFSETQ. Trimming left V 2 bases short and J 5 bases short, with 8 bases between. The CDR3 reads CASSFWGDQPQHF. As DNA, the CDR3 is TGCGCCAGCAGCTTTTGGGGGGATCAGCCCCAGCATTTT.

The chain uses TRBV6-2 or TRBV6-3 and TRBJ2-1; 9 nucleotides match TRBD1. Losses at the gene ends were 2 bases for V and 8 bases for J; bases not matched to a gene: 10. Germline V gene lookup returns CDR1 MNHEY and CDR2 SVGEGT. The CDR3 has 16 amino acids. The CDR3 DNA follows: TGTGCCAGCAGTTACCCATCCGGGACAGGGAGGGATGAGCAGTTCTTC. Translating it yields CASSYPSGTGRDEQFF.

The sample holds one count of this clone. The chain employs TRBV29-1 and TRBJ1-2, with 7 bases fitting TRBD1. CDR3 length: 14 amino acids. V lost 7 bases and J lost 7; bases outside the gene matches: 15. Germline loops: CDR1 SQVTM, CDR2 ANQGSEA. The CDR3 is CSGATGTVDSGYTF. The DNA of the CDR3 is TGCAGCGGGGCGACAGGGACTGTGGACTCTGGCTACACCTTC.

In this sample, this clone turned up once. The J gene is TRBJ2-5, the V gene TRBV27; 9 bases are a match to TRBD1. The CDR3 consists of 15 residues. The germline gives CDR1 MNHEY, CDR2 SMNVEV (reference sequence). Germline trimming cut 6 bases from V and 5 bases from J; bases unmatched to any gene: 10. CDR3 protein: CASRSTQGAWETQYF. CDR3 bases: TGTGCCAGCAGGTCTACACAGGGGGCATGGGAGACCCAGTACTTC.

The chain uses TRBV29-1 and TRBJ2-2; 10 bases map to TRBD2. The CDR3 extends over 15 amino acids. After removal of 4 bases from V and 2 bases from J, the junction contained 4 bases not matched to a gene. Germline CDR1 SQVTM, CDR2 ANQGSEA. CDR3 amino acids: CSVVVLAGNTGELFF. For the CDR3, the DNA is TGCAGCGTTGTTGTACTAGCGGGAAACACCGGGGAGCTGTTTTTT.

In DNA form, the CDR3 reads TGTGCCACCAGCAGAGCCGGGAGGGAAAATCAGCCCCAGCATTTT. It specifies CATSRAGRENQPQHF. The chain couples TRBV15 to TRBJ1-5; D gene uncertain. Trimming shortened V by 1 base and J by 4 bases, and 11 bases separated the two germline ends. Germline lookup yields CDR1 LNHNV and CDR2 YYDKDF (reference sequence). This CDR3 is built from 15 residues.

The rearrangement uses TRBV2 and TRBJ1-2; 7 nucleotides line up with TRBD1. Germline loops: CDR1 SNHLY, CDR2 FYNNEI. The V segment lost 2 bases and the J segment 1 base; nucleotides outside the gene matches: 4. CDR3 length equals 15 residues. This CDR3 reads CASSETRDSNYGYTF. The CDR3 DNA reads TGTGCCAGCAGTGAAACCCGGGACAGTAACTATGGCTACACCTTC.